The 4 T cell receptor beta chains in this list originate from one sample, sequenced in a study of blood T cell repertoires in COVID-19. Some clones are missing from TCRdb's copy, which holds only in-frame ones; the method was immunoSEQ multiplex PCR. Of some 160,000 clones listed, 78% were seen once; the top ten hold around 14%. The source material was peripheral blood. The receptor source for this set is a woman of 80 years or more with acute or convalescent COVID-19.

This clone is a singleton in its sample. The CDR3 spells CSVRRGGTDTQYF. Here the CDR3 DNA reads TGCAGCGTTAGGCGGGGGGGAACAGATACGCAGTATTTT. The chain is built from TRBV29-1 and TRBJ2-3; 9 bases are shared with TRBD2. The CDR3 contains 13 residues. The germline gives CDR1 SQVTM, CDR2 ANQGSEA. V gave up 5 bases and J gave up 3 bases; unmatched junction bases: 3.

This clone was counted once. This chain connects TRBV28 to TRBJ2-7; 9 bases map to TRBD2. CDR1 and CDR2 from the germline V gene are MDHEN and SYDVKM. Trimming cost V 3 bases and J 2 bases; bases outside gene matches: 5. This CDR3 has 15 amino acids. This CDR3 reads CASSFSSGGTYEQYF. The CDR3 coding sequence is TGTGCCAGCAGTTTTTCAAGCGGGGGGACCTACGAGCAGTACTTC.

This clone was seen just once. The CDR3 nucleotides read TGTGCCTGGAGCAGGGGTTATAGCAATCAGCCCCAGCATTTT. It translates to CAWSRGYSNQPQHF. The J gene is TRBJ1-5, the V gene TRBV30; maybe TRBD1 (6 bases). V lost 3 bases and J 0 bases, leaving 9 bases between the germline ends. The CDR3 is 14 residues long. Germline V gives CDR1 GTSNPN, CDR2 SVGIG (reference sequence).

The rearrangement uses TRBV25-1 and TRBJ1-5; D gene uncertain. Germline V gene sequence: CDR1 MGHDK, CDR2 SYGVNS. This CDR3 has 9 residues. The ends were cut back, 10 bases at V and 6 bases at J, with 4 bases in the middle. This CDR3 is CAIVQPQHF. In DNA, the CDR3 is TGTGCCATAGTTCAGCCCCAGCATTTT.